This T cell receptor beta chain was sequenced for a study of beta chain features in type 1 diabetes. This clone was counted only a few times. Its antigen remains unidentified. The study reverse transcribed the entire isolated RNA, so it sequenced expressed TCRB transcripts. Some clones are missing from TCRdb's copy, which holds only in-frame ones; the method was immunoSEQ multiplex PCR. The sample lists 250,000 to 300,000 clones; around 24% were seen once. Findings and limits, study-wide: All four CD4+ subsets from Type 1 diabetes patients carried moderately but significantly shorter TCRB CDR3s.

Germline loops: CDR1 SGHAT, CDR2 FQNNGV. V dropped 3 bases and J dropped 7; count of bases not matched to a gene: 5. CDR3 length: 15 residues. The sample comprised naive CD4+ T cells from blood. This sequence joins TRBV11-2 and TRBJ1-4; 10 positions agree with TRBD1. The clonotype was recovered from a woman aged 30 to 39 with type 1 diabetes. The CDR3 sequence is CASSFLTGGSEKLFF. CDR3 nucleotides: TGTGCCAGCAGCTTCCTGACAGGGGGCAGTGAAAAACTGTTTTTT.